The 9 T cell receptor beta chains below all came from one sample that was sequenced in a study of T-cell memory formation after mild COVID-19. TCRdb re-derived calls from the 5' RACE reads in MiXCR, one entry per CDR3 protein. The data contain 550,000 to 700,000 distinct CDR3 sequences, 15% to 20% of them singletons. Sequenced input: PBMCs or a T cell subset sorted from them (not recorded which). The receptors derive from an adult woman who had mild COVID-19 (a few samples of this study predate the infection). Cell type and time point are not known.

The chain uses TRBV2 and TRBJ1-4; 7 bases align to TRBD1. V shed 5 bases and J 6 bases; nucleotides not matched to a gene: 6. This CDR3 spans 14 amino acids. Germline CDR1 reads SNHLY; CDR2 reads FYNNEI. CDR3 in DNA: TGTGCCAGCAGTACAGACAGGGAGGATGAAAAACTGTTTTTT. This translates into CASSTDREDEKLFF.

The rearrangement links TRBV12-3 or TRBV12-4 to TRBJ1-1; D not certain. The CDR3 has 15 amino acids. V was trimmed by 7 bases and J by 3 bases, leaving 18 bases between them. In DNA, the CDR3 is TGTGCCAGCACCTCCCGAGCAGCCATGGACACTGAAGCTTTCTTT. Translating gives CASTSRAAMDTEAFF.

This clonotype has more than one count but fewer than ten. J is TRBJ2-5 and V is TRBV6-5; 13 bases align to TRBD2. Per germline, CDR1 MNHEY and CDR2 SVGAGI. The CDR3 is 15 residues long. Trimming cost V 5 bases and J 10 bases; bases outside gene matches: 10. CDR3 in DNA: TGTGCCAGCAGTCCCATGATGACTAGCGGGGGGATCCAGTACTTC. Encoded protein: CASSPMMTSGGIQYF.

This chain uses TRBV12-3 or TRBV12-4 with TRBJ2-2; the match to TRBD1 covers 11 bases. After removal of 0 bases from V and 0 bases from J, the junction contained 6 bases not matched to a gene. The CDR3 contains 19 residues. The CDR3 DNA follows: TGTGCCAGCAGTTTAGCACCGGGACAGGGGGTAACGAACACCGGGGAGCTGTTTTTT. It yields the protein CASSLAPGQGVTNTGELFF.

J is TRBJ2-7 and V is TRBV10-3, with TRBD2 identical over 9 bases. After removal of 5 bases from V and 2 bases from J, the junction contained 7 bases not matched to a gene. The germline V gene has CDR1 ENHRY and CDR2 SYGVKD. This CDR3 region has 15 residues. Here the CDR3 reads CAISPDGGRAYEQYF. The DNA of the CDR3 is TGTGCCATCAGTCCTGACGGCGGGAGGGCCTACGAGCAGTACTTC.

The chain links TRBV12-3 or TRBV12-4 to TRBJ2-7, with unresolved D. The CDR3 is 13 residues long. V lost 2 bases, J lost 6 bases, and 11 bases lay in between. This CDR3 reads CASSLSARPEQYF. The CDR3 DNA follows: TGTGCCAGCAGTTTATCCGCCCGGCCCGAGCAGTACTTC.

This clonotype appeared a single time. The rearrangement links TRBV30 to TRBJ2-3; D remains unclear. Looked up from germline, CDR1 is GTSNPN and CDR2 is SVGIG (reference sequence). The CDR3 contains 14 residues. V was trimmed by 1 base and J by 3 bases, leaving 11 bases between them. CDR3 in DNA: TGTGCCTGGAGTGAGGGCGCGCGGACAGATACGCAGTATTTT. It codes for CAWSEGARTDTQYF.

The J gene is TRBJ1-5, the V gene TRBV20-1; 7 bases map to TRBD1. V was pared by 3 bases and J by 5 bases, with 7 bases of the junction left unmatched. This CDR3 comprises 14 residues. Germline values: CDR1 DFQATT, CDR2 SNEGSKA (reference sequence). The CDR3 loop is CSASKPGGHQPQHF. The CDR3 nucleotides read TGCAGTGCTAGTAAACCAGGGGGACATCAGCCCCAGCATTTT.

The V and J genes are TRBV7-6 and TRBJ2-5, with 8 bases identical to TRBD2. The V gene's germline CDR1 is SGHVS and CDR2 FNYEAQ. This CDR3 is built from 16 residues. Trimming at V came to 1 base and at J to 1 base, leaving 5 bases not matched to a gene. CDR3 sequence: CASSLGISGVQETQYF. DNA for the CDR3: TGTGCCAGCAGCTTAGGCATTAGCGGGGTCCAAGAGACCCAGTACTTC.